Detailed here is one TCR beta chain. This sample is drawn from a study of PD-1 blockade in classical Hodgkin lymphoma. About the study: Nivolumab 3 mg/kg was given intravenously every 2 weeks.

Each and every patient relapsed after autologous stem cell transplantation, and patients got differing brentuximab vedotin exposure. The data were produced by immunoSEQ multiplex PCR, yet TCRdb's version contains in-frame clones alone and is incomplete. This sample has 35,000 to 50,000 clones, with 76% found just once. Trimming cost V 7 bases and J 5 bases, with 18 bases left between them. This CDR3 contains 15 residues. Germline CDR1 LNHDA, CDR2 SQIVND (reference sequence). The chain carries TRBV19 and TRBJ1-5, with D perhaps matching TRBD1 (5 bases). The source of this sequence is a human donor with classical Hodgkin lymphoma. Specimen: peripheral blood mononuclear cells (PBMCs), collected at baseline. For the CDR3, the DNA is TGTGCCAGTACCCCTGGGGCAAATGTTTATCAGCCCCAGCATTTT. Amino acid sequence: CASTPGANVYQPQHF.